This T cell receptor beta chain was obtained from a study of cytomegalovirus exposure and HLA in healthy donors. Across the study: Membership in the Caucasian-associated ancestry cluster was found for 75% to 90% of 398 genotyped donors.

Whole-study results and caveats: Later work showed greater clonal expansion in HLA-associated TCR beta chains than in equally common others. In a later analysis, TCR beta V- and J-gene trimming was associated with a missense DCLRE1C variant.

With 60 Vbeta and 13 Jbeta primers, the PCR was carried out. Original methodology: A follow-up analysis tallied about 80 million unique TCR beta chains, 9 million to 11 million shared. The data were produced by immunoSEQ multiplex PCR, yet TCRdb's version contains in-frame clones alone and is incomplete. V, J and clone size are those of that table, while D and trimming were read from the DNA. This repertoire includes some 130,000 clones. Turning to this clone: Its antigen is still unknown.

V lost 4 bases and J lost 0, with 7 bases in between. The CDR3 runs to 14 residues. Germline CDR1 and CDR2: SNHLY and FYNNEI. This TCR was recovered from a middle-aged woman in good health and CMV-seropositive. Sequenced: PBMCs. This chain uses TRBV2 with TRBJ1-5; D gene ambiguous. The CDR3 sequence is CASSGHISNQPQHF. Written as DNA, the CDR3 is TGTGCCAGCAGTGGACATATTAGCAATCAGCCCCAGCATTTT.